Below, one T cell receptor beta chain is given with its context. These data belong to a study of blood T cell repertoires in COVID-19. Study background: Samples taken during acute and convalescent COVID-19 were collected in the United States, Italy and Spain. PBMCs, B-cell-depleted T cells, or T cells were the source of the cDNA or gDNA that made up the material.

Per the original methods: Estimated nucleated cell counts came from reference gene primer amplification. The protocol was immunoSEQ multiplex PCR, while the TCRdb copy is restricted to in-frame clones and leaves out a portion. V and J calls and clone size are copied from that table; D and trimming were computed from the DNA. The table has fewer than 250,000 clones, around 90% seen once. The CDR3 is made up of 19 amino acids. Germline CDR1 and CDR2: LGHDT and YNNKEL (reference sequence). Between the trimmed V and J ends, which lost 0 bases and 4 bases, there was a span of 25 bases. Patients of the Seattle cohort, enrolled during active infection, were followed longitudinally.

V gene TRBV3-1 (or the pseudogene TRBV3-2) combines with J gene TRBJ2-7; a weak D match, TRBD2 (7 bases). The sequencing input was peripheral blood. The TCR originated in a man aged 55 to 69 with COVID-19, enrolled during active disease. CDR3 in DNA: TGTGCCAGCAGCCAAGATAGGGGGACCCTTCCCGCGGGGGCATACGAGCAGTACTTC. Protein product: CASSQDRGTLPAGAYEQYF.